The clone carrying this TCR beta chain was seen only a few times. Its target is not known. The V gene's germline CDR1 is DFQATT and CDR2 SNEGSKA (reference sequence). CDR3 length equals 15 residues. V was clipped by 6 bases and J by 7 bases; unmatched bases: 17. The sample comes from a study of identical twins. Study-wide findings and caveats: Cross-sectional statistics, not tracking of the same donors, supported the conclusions.

After template switching added a universal primer site, the resulting cDNA carried unique molecular identifiers. TCRdb recomputed calls from the 5' RACE reads with MiXCR, one row per CDR3 protein. The top ten hold around 0.48% of the sample, which has about 480,000 distinct CDR3 sequences, approximately 15% seen once. In addition, the sample was reused for a study of yellow fever vaccine responses in identical twins.

This rearrangement joins TRBV20-1 to TRBJ2-7; 8 nucleotides align to TRBD2. The sample was CD4+ T cells sorted from blood. The source of this sequence is a woman in her late teens or twenties in good health. The CDR3 spells CSAMLVSGRTREQYF. CDR3 nucleotide sequence: TGCAGTGCAATGCTGGTCAGCGGGAGAACGAGGGAGCAGTACTTC.